Below are 25 T cell receptor beta chains sequenced from a single sample in a study of T cell changes during pregnancy in multiple sclerosis (dated by TCRdb to the late 2010s). Preparation of the library involved the immunoSEQ multiplex PCR assay. Held by TCRdb, this immuneACCESS table contains in-frame sequences only and omits some clones. Under half of the omission traces to an unresolved V gene where checked; the cause of the rest is unknown. The sample has approximately 60,000 clones on record, over 85% of them singletons. The top ten clones comprise approximately 3.3% of the sample. The source was CD8+ T cells from peripheral blood mononuclear cells, collected in the second trimester of pregnancy. All receptors come from a female donor with multiple sclerosis, enrolled in a pregnancy study.

CDR3 sequence reads: CASSIARGREQYF. The CDR3 DNA reads as TGTGCCAGTAGTATAGCCAGGGGTCGAGAGCAGTACTTC. The V call is TRBV19, the J call TRBJ2-7; weak D call: TRBD1 (6 bases). CDR1 and CDR2 from the germline V gene are LNHDA and SQIVND (reference sequence). V was pared by 1 base and J by 7 bases, with 11 bases between. This CDR3 spans 13 amino acids.

The chain links TRBV10-1 to TRBJ2-5; 10 bases match TRBD1. CDR3 length equals 16 residues. V trimming: 0 bases; J trimming: 6 bases; junction bases outside the gene matches: 7. Germline lookup yields CDR1 WNHNN and CDR2 SYGVQD (reference sequence). CDR3 coding DNA: TGCGCCAGCAGTGAGTCAGGGACAGGGGTTCGAAAGACCCAGTACTTC. It yields the protein CASSESGTGVRKTQYF.

The chain recombines TRBV23-1 with TRBJ2-7; 9 bases are a match to TRBD1. TRBV23-1 is an ORF; its function is uncertain. V lost 0 bases and J lost 4; bases outside the gene matches: 1. The CDR3 totals 14 residues. CDR3 nucleotides: TGCGCCAGCAGTCAATCCGACAGGGGGTACGAGCAGTACTTC. It is translated as CASSQSDRGYEQYF.

The V call is TRBV28, the J call TRBJ2-7, with 10 bases fitting TRBD2. CDR3 length equals 17 residues. After removal of 3 bases from V and 1 base from J, the junction contained 9 bases not matched to a gene. CDR1 MDHEN and CDR2 SYDVKM come from the germline V gene. This CDR3 is CASSFGLAGAASYEQYF. In DNA form, the CDR3 reads TGTGCCAGCAGTTTTGGGCTAGCGGGAGCAGCGTCCTACGAGCAGTACTTC.

The chain links TRBV18 to TRBJ1-2, with 7 bases matching TRBD1. V lost 2 bases, J lost 8 bases, and 11 bases stayed unmatched. The CDR3 covers 15 residues. The germline CDR1 and CDR2 sequences are KGHSH and LQKENI. This CDR3 is CASSPGEGGAKGYTF. The CDR3 DNA reads TGTGCCAGCTCACCAGGAGAAGGGGGCGCAAAGGGCTACACCTTC. Full variable domain (remainder filled in from reference TRBV18 and TRBJ1-2): NAGVMQNPRHLVRRRGQEARLRCSPMKGHSHVYWYRQLPEEGLKFMVYLQKENIIDESGMPKERFSAEFPKEGPSILRIQQVVRGDSAAYFCASSPGEGGAKGYTFGSGTRLTVV.

V and J are TRBV11-2 and TRBJ2-7, with D perhaps TRBD2 (6 bases). V was cut by 4 bases and J by 0 bases, with 16 bases left in between. This CDR3 is 16 amino acids long. Germline V gene data show CDR1 as SGHAT and CDR2 as FQNNGV. The CDR3: CASSWGGGVSSYEQYF. CDR3 in DNA: TGTGCCAGCAGCTGGGGTGGCGGGGTAAGCTCCTACGAGCAGTACTTC.

The chain is built from TRBV29-1 and TRBJ2-2, with D possibly TRBD1 on 5 matching bases. The CDR3 is 12 amino acids. The germline gives CDR1 SQVTM, CDR2 ANQGSEA. The germline V and J ends were trimmed by 7 bases and 7 bases, with 13 bases remaining between them. CDR3 amino acids: CSAEGVGGELFF. The CDR3 DNA reads TGCAGCGCCGAAGGGGTCGGCGGGGAGCTGTTTTTT.

The V and J genes are TRBV28 and TRBJ1-1, with D possibly matching TRBD1 (5 bases). V was cut by 5 bases and J by 7 bases, with 11 bases left in between. This CDR3 is built from 12 residues. CDR1 MDHEN and CDR2 SYDVKM come from the germline V gene. CDR3 in DNA: TGTGCCAGCAGTCTGGCAGGGTATGAAGCTTTCTTT. Translated, it gives CASSLAGYEAFF.

The rearrangement joins TRBV19 to TRBJ1-2; D gene ambiguous. The V end lost 3 bases, the J end lost 3 bases, and 11 bases lay between the germline ends. The CDR3 totals 14 residues. Germline V gives CDR1 LNHDA, CDR2 SQIVND (reference sequence). The CDR3 loop is CASSIFARDYGYTF. The CDR3 bases are TGTGCCAGTAGTATTTTCGCCCGAGACTATGGCTACACCTTC.

The chain joins TRBV6-4 to TRBJ1-2; TRBD1 agrees at 7 bases. Germline trimming cut 0 bases from V and 2 bases from J; bases unmatched to any gene: 9. This CDR3 is built from 17 residues. In germline, CDR1 is MRHNA, CDR2 SNTAGT. The CDR3 here is CASSDSGAGGFNYGYTF. The DNA for the CDR3 is TGTGCCAGCAGTGACTCGGGGGCAGGGGGATTCAACTATGGCTACACCTTC.

The V gene is TRBV27, the J gene TRBJ1-2; 12 bases agree with TRBD1. Germline trimming cut 8 bases from V and 3 bases from J; bases unmatched to any gene: 4. Germline V gives CDR1 MNHEY, CDR2 SMNVEV (reference sequence). CDR3 length: 14 amino acids. The CDR3 coding sequence is TGTGCCAGCGGGGACAGGGGGCCTGACTATGGCTACACCTTC. The encoded protein is CASGDRGPDYGYTF.

V gene TRBV7-9 combines with J gene TRBJ2-7, with D possibly TRBD1 on 5 matching bases. The CDR3 sequence is 16 residues long. Germline V gene sequence: CDR1 SEHNR, CDR2 FQNEAQ (reference sequence). The germline V and J ends were trimmed by 1 base and 7 bases, with 20 bases remaining between them. This CDR3 reads CASSLGQGLRVAEQYF. In DNA form, the CDR3 reads TGTGCCAGCAGCTTAGGGCAGGGTCTACGAGTGGCGGAGCAGTACTTC.

The chain links TRBV10-1 to TRBJ2-7, with TRBD1 matching over 11 bases. In germline, CDR1 is WNHNN, CDR2 SYGVQD (reference sequence). V gave up 6 bases and J gave up 5 bases; unmatched junction bases: 3. The length of the CDR3 is 13 residues. The chain's CDR3 is CASRDRGPDEQYF. The CDR3 bases are TGCGCCAGCAGGGACAGGGGGCCCGACGAGCAGTACTTC.

The V call is TRBV27, the J call TRBJ1-1; 7 positions agree with TRBD1. The V gene end was trimmed by 3 bases and the J gene end by 4 bases; junction bases not matched to a gene: 5. This CDR3 is built from 14 residues. Looked up from germline, CDR1 is MNHEY and CDR2 is SMNVEV (reference sequence). CDR3 in amino acids: CASSFAQGRTEAFF. In nucleotides, the CDR3 is TGTGCCAGCAGTTTCGCACAGGGGCGCACTGAAGCTTTCTTT.

The chain has TRBV5-5 and TRBJ1-1; 11 bases are a match to TRBD1. J gave up 7 bases and V 4 bases, and 9 bases lay outside the gene matches. This CDR3 is 15 amino acids long. Germline loops: CDR1 SGHKS, CDR2 YYEKEE (reference sequence). CDR3 sequence (DNA): TGTGCCAGCAGCCTCGGACAGGGGGCCGCGATTGAAGCTTTCTTT. Its protein is CASSLGQGAAIEAFF.

The CDR3 loop reads CASSPSGGSGETQYF. The DNA of the CDR3 is TGTGCCAGCAGCCCCTCGGGCGGGAGTGGCGAGACCCAGTACTTC. The V gene is TRBV11-3, the J gene TRBJ2-5; TRBD2 matches 7 bases. The CDR3 runs 15 residues. V lost 5 bases to trimming and J lost 5 bases; unmatched junction nucleotides: 11. Per the germline V gene, CDR1 is SGHNT and CDR2 is YENEEA.

The chain links TRBV7-9 to TRBJ2-7, with D perhaps matching TRBD2 (6 bases). The CDR3 has 12 amino acids. V lost 5 bases and J lost 5, with 10 bases in between. Looked up from germline, CDR1 is SEHNR and CDR2 is FQNEAQ (reference sequence). CDR3 amino acids: CASSTRGHEQYF. CDR3 DNA: TGTGCCAGCAGCACGCGGGGCCACGAGCAGTACTTC.

The chain links TRBV28 to TRBJ1-4, with no clear D. The CDR3 runs 15 residues. Between the trimmed V and J ends, which lost 2 bases and 2 bases, there was a span of 9 bases. Germline V gene data show CDR1 as MDHEN and CDR2 as SYDVKM. The chain's CDR3 is CASSLGVTTNEKLFF. CDR3 nucleotide sequence: TGTGCCAGCAGTTTAGGTGTCACTACTAATGAAAAACTGTTTTTT.

The chain carries TRBV19 and TRBJ2-7; TRBD1 is a possible D gene (5 bases). Trimming removed 3 bases from V and 3 bases from J, with 9 bases in between. The CDR3 loop spans 13 amino acids. Germline CDR1 and CDR2: LNHDA and SQIVND (reference sequence). CDR3 sequence reads: CASSITGGYEQYF. As DNA, the CDR3 is TGTGCCAGTAGTATCACAGGTGGCTACGAGCAGTACTTC.

The gene calls are TRBV5-4 and TRBJ2-5; 8 bases agree with TRBD2. Germline CDR1 and CDR2: SGHNT and YYREEE (reference sequence). The J segment lost 5 bases and the V segment lost 3 bases, leaving 9 bases of the junction unmatched. The length of the CDR3 is 15 residues. This chain's CDR3 is CASSSIAGPPETQYF. Written as DNA, the CDR3 is TGTGCCAGCAGCTCGATAGCGGGACCCCCGGAGACCCAGTACTTC.

V is TRBV28 and J is TRBJ1-6; D unclear. From germline, CDR1 is MDHEN and CDR2 SYDVKM. CDR3 length: 12 amino acids. Trimming cost V 5 bases and J 10 bases, with 9 bases left between them. The CDR3 region is CASSPPQSPLHF. Here the CDR3 DNA reads TGTGCCAGCAGTCCCCCTCAGTCACCCCTCCACTTT.

This chain uses TRBV27 with TRBJ2-1; D may be TRBD2 (6 bases). Germline V lookup: CDR1 MNHEY, CDR2 SMNVEV (reference sequence). This CDR3 region has 17 residues. Trimming pared 4 bases from V and 8 bases from J, leaving 24 bases between. CDR3 nucleotides: TGTGCCAGCAGTTCATACGCGGGAACGCCCCGGGGCCATGAGCAGTTCTTC. Amino acids: CASSSYAGTPRGHEQFF.

This chain connects TRBV7-9 to TRBJ2-6; perhaps TRBD2 as D (7 bases). This CDR3 is built from 16 residues. From germline, CDR1 is SEHNR and CDR2 FQNEAQ (reference sequence). V was pared by 4 bases and J by 4 bases, with 14 bases between. The CDR3 nucleotides are TGTGCCAGCAGCTCCACACAGGGAGGGGGGGCCAACGTCCTGACTTTC. This codes for CASSSTQGGGANVLTF.

The CDR3 sequence is CASSSIRAEAFF. The DNA of the CDR3 is TGTGCCAGCAGCTCGATTCGGGCTGAAGCTTTCTTT. The V and J genes are TRBV5-6 and TRBJ1-1; D gene uncertain. Per the germline V gene, CDR1 is SGHDT and CDR2 is YYEEEE. The germline V and J ends were trimmed by 3 bases and 6 bases, with 9 bases remaining between them. CDR3 length: 12 residues.

This clone has more than one count but fewer than ten. This chain uses TRBV2 with TRBJ2-6; the D gene is possibly TRBD2 (6 bases). The CDR3 is made up of 18 amino acids. Looked up from germline, CDR1 is SNHLY and CDR2 is FYNNEI. V was trimmed by 7 bases and J by 0 bases, leaving 19 bases between them. CDR3 in amino acids: CASIGAGRGPSGANVLTF. CDR3 bases: TGTGCCAGCATCGGGGCGGGAAGAGGGCCCTCTGGGGCCAACGTCCTGACTTTC.